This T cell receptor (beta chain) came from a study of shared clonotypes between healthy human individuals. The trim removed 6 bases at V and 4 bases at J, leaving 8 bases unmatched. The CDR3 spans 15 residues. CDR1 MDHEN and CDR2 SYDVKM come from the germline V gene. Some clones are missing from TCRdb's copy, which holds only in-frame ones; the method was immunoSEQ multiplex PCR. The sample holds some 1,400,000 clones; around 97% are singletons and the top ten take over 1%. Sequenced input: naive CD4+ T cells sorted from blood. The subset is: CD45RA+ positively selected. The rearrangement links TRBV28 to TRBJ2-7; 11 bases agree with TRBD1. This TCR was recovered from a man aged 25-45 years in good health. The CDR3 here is CASSPRDRGLYEQYF. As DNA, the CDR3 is TGTGCCAGCAGCCCCCGGGACAGGGGGTTATACGAGCAGTACTTC.